The next 27 T cell receptor beta chains were all read from a single sample in a study of control samples from healthy donors and cancer patients. The table came from immunoSEQ multiplex PCR; TCRdb's copy has only in-frame clones and leaves some out. The table lists about 130,000 clones, approximately 90% of them singletons. The sample was blood. The receptors come from a woman aged 50 to 65 in good health.

The V and J genes are TRBV7-8 and TRBJ2-1; D might be TRBD2 (6 bases). Germline loops: CDR1 SGHVS, CDR2 FQNEAQ. V lost 2 bases and J lost 1, with 12 bases in between. There are 16 residues in the CDR3. The chain's CDR3 is CASSLWFGGSYNEQFF. The CDR3 region has the DNA TGTGCCAGCAGCTTATGGTTTGGGGGGTCCTACAATGAGCAGTTCTTC.

DNA of the CDR3: TGTGCCAGCAAGACAGGGTTCGGCACAGATACGCAGTATTTT. Protein sequence: CASKTGFGTDTQYF. V and J are TRBV6-5 and TRBJ2-3; 7 bases are shared with TRBD1. This CDR3 has 14 amino acids. Trimming took 7 bases from V and 1 from J; bases not matched to a gene: 5. CDR1 MNHEY and CDR2 SVGAGI come from the germline V gene.

There are a few counts of this clone. One end of the junction varies from germline; a read error may be responsible. The rearrangement joins TRBV2 to TRBJ1-2; a weak D match, TRBD1 (5 bases). CDR3 size: 13 residues. The V gene's germline CDR1 is SNHLY and CDR2 FYNNEI. This CDR3 is CASREDSSYGYTF. The CDR3 DNA sequence: TGTGCCAGCAGGGAAGACAGCAGCTATGGCTACACCTTC.

The rearrangement links TRBV5-1 to TRBJ1-5; the D gene is possibly TRBD1 (6 bases). Deletions cut 0 bases from V and 3 bases from J, with 16 bases between. In germline, CDR1 is SGHRS, CDR2 YFSETQ. The CDR3 has 17 residues. CDR3 amino acids: CASSLAPQGRNNQPQHF. The CDR3 region has the DNA TGCGCCAGCAGCTTGGCACCACAGGGAAGGAACAATCAGCCCCAGCATTTT.

The chain couples TRBV7-9 to TRBJ1-3; D is undetermined. The CDR3 runs to 14 residues. CDR1 and CDR2 (germline): SEHNR, FQNEAQ (reference sequence). With 0 bases removed from V and 4 bases from J, the gap between germline ends came to 7 bases. CDR3: CASSLAQAGNTIYF. DNA for the CDR3: TGTGCCAGCAGCTTAGCCCAGGCCGGAAACACCATATATTTT.

The chain is built from TRBV10-3 and TRBJ2-1; the match to TRBD1 covers 9 bases. In germline, CDR1 is ENHRY, CDR2 SYGVKD. This CDR3 has 18 residues. With 0 bases clipped from V and 5 bases from J, the junction kept 11 bases outside the gene matches. The CDR3 here is CAISESRWDRVRNNEQFF. The CDR3 DNA is TGTGCCATCAGTGAGTCGAGATGGGACAGGGTGCGGAACAATGAGCAGTTCTTC.

The chain is built from TRBV5-4 and TRBJ2-5; D might be TRBD2 (5 bases). V lost 1 base, J lost 2 bases, and 6 bases lay in between. Germline assignment: CDR1 SGHNT and CDR2 YYREEE (reference sequence). The CDR3 totals 13 residues. Here the CDR3 reads CASSLRGQETQYF. The CDR3 DNA follows: TGTGCCAGCAGCTTGCGGGGTCAAGAGACCCAGTACTTC. Full variable domain (outside the CDR3, taken from reference TRBV5-4 and TRBJ2-5): ETGVTQSPTHLIKTRGQQVTLRCSSQSGHNTVSWYQQALGQGPQFIFQYYREEENGRGNFPPRFSGLQFPNYSSELNVNALELDDSALYLCASSLRGQETQYFGPGTRLLVL.

The rearrangement links TRBV6-5 to TRBJ2-1, with D unclear. The ends were cut back, 4 bases at V and 3 bases at J, with 7 bases in the middle. Per the germline V gene, CDR1 is MNHEY and CDR2 is SVGAGI. The CDR3 loop spans 13 amino acids. CDR3 sequence: CASSWVGYNEQFF. The CDR3 DNA is TGTGCCAGCAGTTGGGTCGGCTACAATGAGCAGTTCTTC.

J is TRBJ2-7 and V is TRBV6-6; TRBD2 matches at 7 bases. The germline gives CDR1 MNHNY, CDR2 SVGAGI (reference sequence). The CDR3 contains 16 residues. V lost 6 bases and J lost 0; bases outside the gene matches: 11. The CDR3 sequence is CASSKGSSGSSYEQYF. As DNA, the CDR3 is TGTGCCAGCAGCAAGGGGTCTAGCGGCAGCTCCTACGAGCAGTACTTC.

This rearrangement joins TRBV5-6 to TRBJ2-1; 7 bases map to TRBD1. From germline, CDR1 is SGHDT and CDR2 YYEEEE. CDR3 length equals 16 residues. V shed 3 bases, J shed 7 bases, and the junction held 13 bases outside the gene matches. The CDR3 loop is CASSSRWATGPNEQFF. DNA of the CDR3: TGTGCCAGCAGCTCGCGTTGGGCGACAGGGCCGAATGAGCAGTTCTTC.

The chain carries TRBV30 and TRBJ2-3; 8 nucleotides match TRBD2. In germline, CDR1 is GTSNPN, CDR2 SVGIG (reference sequence). Trimming took 0 bases from V and 1 from J; bases not matched to a gene: 6. CDR3 size: 16 residues. The CDR3: CAWSVISGSGTDTQYF. CDR3 bases: TGTGCCTGGAGTGTTATCAGCGGGAGCGGCACAGATACGCAGTATTTT.

The chain joins TRBV10-3 to TRBJ1-2, with a weak D call TRBD1 (6 bases). The CDR3 is made up of 13 amino acids. Trimming removed 2 bases from V and 2 bases from J, with 6 bases in between. Germline V gives CDR1 ENHRY, CDR2 SYGVKD. CDR3 residues: CAISETGNYGYTF. Here the CDR3 DNA reads TGTGCCATCAGTGAGACAGGGAACTATGGCTACACCTTC.

CDR3 residues: CASSQGGLAGGPRDTQYF. The CDR3 nucleotides are TGTGCCAGCAGCCAAGGGGGACTAGCGGGAGGGCCGCGAGATACGCAGTATTTT. V usage is TRBV3-1 (or the pseudogene TRBV3-2) and J usage is TRBJ2-3, with 16 bases lining up with TRBD2. The CDR3 spans 18 residues. V gave up 1 base and J gave up 5 bases; unmatched junction bases: 6. CDR1 is LGHDT, CDR2 YNNKEL, per germline (reference sequence).

The CDR3 loop is CASSSGTSFDTQYF. CDR3 bases: TGTGCCAGCAGCTCCGGGACTAGCTTTGATACGCAGTATTTT. This chain links TRBV11-3 with TRBJ2-3; 9 nucleotides line up with TRBD2. The V gene end was trimmed by 4 bases and the J gene end by 6 bases; junction bases not matched to a gene: 5. Germline values: CDR1 SGHNT, CDR2 YENEEA. This CDR3 comprises 14 residues.

This chain uses TRBV6-2 or TRBV6-3 with TRBJ2-1; 8 bases are shared with TRBD2. Trimming took 2 bases from V and 8 from J; bases not matched to a gene: 11. The germline V gene has CDR1 MNHEY and CDR2 SVGEGT. The CDR3 totals 16 residues. The chain's CDR3 is CASSYVSGSIVDEQFF. Here the CDR3 DNA reads TGTGCCAGCAGTTACGTAAGCGGGAGTATTGTCGATGAGCAGTTCTTC.

The chain employs TRBV20-1 and TRBJ1-1; 8 nucleotides agree with TRBD1. The CDR3 sequence is 13 residues long. In germline, CDR1 is DFQATT, CDR2 SNEGSKA (reference sequence). The V segment lost 3 bases and the J segment 5 bases; nucleotides outside the gene matches: 5. CDR3 bases: TGCAGTGCTAGTGGACAGGGAGGGACTGAAGCTTTCTTT. This codes for CSASGQGGTEAFF.

V gene TRBV6-5 combines with J gene TRBJ2-5; D gene unclear. V was cut by 6 bases and J by 5 bases, with 16 bases left in between. The CDR3 has 14 residues. The germline V gene encodes CDR1 MNHEY and CDR2 SVGAGI. The CDR3 coding sequence is TGTGCCAGCAGCACTCCTCGGAAACGGGAGACCCAGTACTTC. Translating it yields CASSTPRKRETQYF.

The V gene is TRBV2, the J gene TRBJ2-7; D might be TRBD2 (6 bases). The V end lost 6 bases, the J end lost 1 base, and 16 bases lay between the germline ends. Germline CDR1 SNHLY, CDR2 FYNNEI. The CDR3 is 15 amino acids. CDR3 residues: CASRLPLGGSYEQYF. In DNA form, the CDR3 reads TGTGCCAGCAGGCTACCTCTGGGGGGATCCTACGAGCAGTACTTC.

The gene calls are TRBV27 and TRBJ2-1; D is undetermined. CDR1 and CDR2 (germline): MNHEY, SMNVEV (reference sequence). This CDR3 is built from 13 residues. V was pared by 2 bases and J by 9 bases, with 11 bases between. The chain's CDR3 is CASSLSSLAEQFF. As DNA, the CDR3 is TGTGCCAGCAGTTTAAGTTCACTTGCTGAGCAGTTCTTC.

This clone showed up just a few times. The rearrangement joins TRBV3-1 (or the pseudogene TRBV3-2) to TRBJ1-6; TRBD1 agrees at 8 bases. Germline-derived CDR1 and CDR2 are LGHDT and YNNKEL (reference sequence). The J segment lost 7 bases and the V segment lost 3 bases, leaving 8 bases of the junction unmatched. There are 16 residues in the CDR3. The DNA for the CDR3 is TGTGCCAGCAGCCACCGACAGGGGAGAACCAATTCACCCCTCCACTTT. This translates into CASSHRQGRTNSPLHF.

CDR3 sequence reads: CASSDPNTEAFF. The DNA of the CDR3 is TGTGCCAGCAGTGACCCGAACACTGAAGCTTTCTTT. This chain connects TRBV6-1 to TRBJ1-1; D gene uncertain. CDR1 and CDR2 (germline): MNHNS, SASEGT. V gave up 3 bases and J gave up 1 base, with 3 bases separating them. The CDR3 runs 12 residues.

The rearrangement joins TRBV3-1 (or the pseudogene TRBV3-2) to TRBJ2-7; no firm D call. The CDR3 is made up of 11 amino acids. Trimming took off 4 bases at V and 1 base at J, with 2 bases between the two ends. The germline gives CDR1 LGHDT, CDR2 YNNKEL (reference sequence). CDR3 nucleotides: TGTGCCAGCAGCCGATCCTACGAGCAGTACTTC. Encoded protein: CASSRSYEQYF.

The V and J genes are TRBV5-5 and TRBJ1-5; D is undetermined. Germline V gene lookup returns CDR1 SGHKS and CDR2 YYEKEE (reference sequence). V lost 2 bases, J lost 1 base, and 10 bases lay in between. The CDR3 sequence is 15 residues long. The CDR3 is CASSFTAASNQPQHF. In DNA form, the CDR3 reads TGTGCCAGCAGCTTTACAGCTGCAAGCAATCAGCCCCAGCATTTT.

This chain links TRBV2 with TRBJ2-3, with D tentatively TRBD1 (5 bases). The CDR3 sequence is 14 residues long. CDR1 and CDR2 from the germline V gene are SNHLY and FYNNEI. The germline V and J ends were trimmed by 3 bases and 1 base, with 8 bases remaining between them. The DNA of the CDR3 is TGTGCCAGCAGTGAGGTGGGGCGCACAGATACGCAGTATTTT. This translates into CASSEVGRTDTQYF.

The chain recombines TRBV6-2 or TRBV6-3 with TRBJ2-1, with a weak D call TRBD2 (5 bases). Germline loops: CDR1 MNHEY, CDR2 SVGEGT. The V end was cut by 5 bases, the J end by 6 bases, with 11 bases between. The CDR3 covers 13 residues. The CDR3 DNA follows: TGTGCCAGCAGTCCGGGGTTAGGCAATGAGCAGTTCTTC. Translating it yields CASSPGLGNEQFF.

The chain uses TRBV5-1 and TRBJ1-2; D is uncertain. The V gene's germline CDR1 is SGHRS and CDR2 YFSETQ. Trimming stripped 3 bases from V and 1 base from J, with 10 bases between. The CDR3 is 14 residues long. CDR3 DNA: TGCGCCAGCAGCTCAAACGGGAATAACTATGGCTACACCTTC. Its protein product is CASSSNGNNYGYTF. The full variable domain, completed using reference TRBV5-1 and TRBJ1-2, is KAGVTQTPRYLIKTRGQQVTLSCSPISGHRSVSWYQQTPGQGLQFLFEYFSETQRNKGNFPGRFSGRQFSNSRSEMNVSTLELGDSALYLCASSSNGNNYGYTFGSGTRLTVV.

This sequence joins TRBV18 and TRBJ2-7; no clear D gene. The CDR3 is 14 amino acids. Per the germline V gene, CDR1 is KGHSH and CDR2 is LQKENI. The ends were cut back, 0 bases at V and 1 base at J, with 7 bases in the middle. The CDR3 sequence is CASSPPSLSYEQYF. As DNA, the CDR3 is TGTGCCAGCTCACCACCGTCGCTTTCCTACGAGCAGTACTTC.